This TCR beta chain was identified during a study of OX40 agonist ivuxolimab in advanced cancers. Overall study context: Patients treated during dose escalation were battling hepatocellular carcinoma, melanoma, renal cell or head and neck cancer. Enrollees could have had prior anti-PD-1, anti-PD-L1 or anti-CTLA-4 therapy, which 30% to 50% had received.

The CDR3 loop spans 14 amino acids. Trimming stripped 4 bases from V and 7 bases from J, with 17 bases between. Germline-derived CDR1 and CDR2 are MGHRA and YSYEKL. Some clones are missing from TCRdb's copy, which holds only in-frame ones; the method was immunoSEQ multiplex PCR. Among 65,000 to 75,000 clones listed, 80% to 90% were seen once. This material consisted of CD4+ or CD8+ T cells sorted from blood, taken in a trial of the OX40 agonist ivuxolimab. J is TRBJ2-7 and V is TRBV4-1; D possibly uses TRBD1 or TRBD2 (5 bases each). The receptor was derived from an adult with an advanced solid tumor such as melanoma, head and neck, liver or kidney cancer. CDR3: CASSRPGREGEQYF. The DNA for the CDR3 is TGCGCCAGCAGCCGGCCGGGGCGCGAGGGGGAGCAGTACTTC.